This section outlines one T cell receptor beta chain sequence together with its context. Antigen: not known. Germline V lookup: CDR1 LNHDA, CDR2 SQIVND (reference sequence). CDR3 length equals 13 residues. The ends lost 8 bases at V and 1 base at J; junction bases unmatched: 4. Clones were read by immunoSEQ multiplex PCR, and TCRdb kept only the in-frame ones, dropping some. The repertoire consists of 15,000 or so clones, with around 87% occurring once and the leading ten covering under 35%. These data originate in a study of T cells in localized non-small cell lung cancer. Regarding the study as a whole: A single tumor region was sequenced, leaving heterogeneity possible. Overall survival was longer when the density of T cells in the blood was higher. Adjacent lung was found to contain a median approximately 60 of the top 100 tumor clones. The highest T cell clonality was in uninvolved adjacent lung, above tumor.

The clonotype originates from a male donor older than 55 with stage II lung adenocarcinoma. V is TRBV19 and J is TRBJ1-1; 7 bases map to TRBD1. Sequencing was performed on peripheral blood mononuclear cells, taken before any cancer treatment. This CDR3 reads CASGGGPNTEAFF. The CDR3 DNA reads as TGTGCCAGTGGAGGGGGCCCGAACACTGAAGCTTTCTTT.